The entry below describes one TCR beta chain. This entry is derived from a study of blood T cell repertoires in COVID-19. At the level of the study: Sites across the United States, Italy and Spain contributed samples from acute and convalescent COVID-19. T cells, B-cell-depleted T cells, or PBMCs supplied cDNA or gDNA.

Germline-derived CDR1 and CDR2 are LNHNV and YYDKDF (reference sequence). The trim removed 2 bases at V and 2 bases at J, leaving 5 bases unmatched. The CDR3 has 16 residues. The authors' processing: Cell counts per sample came from amplifying reference gene primers. Clones were sequenced by immunoSEQ multiplex PCR, and TCRdb holds only the in-frame ones, with some missing. That table furnishes V, J and clone size, whereas the DNA furnished D and trimming. This sample has some 150,000 clones, with about 79% found just once. The chain couples TRBV15 to TRBJ1-5; 8 positions agree with TRBD1. The origin of this receptor is an older woman with acute or convalescent COVID-19. The specimen sequenced was peripheral blood. In DNA form, the CDR3 reads TGTGCCACCAGCAGAACTAAGACAGGGGGCAATCAGCCCCAGCATTTT. This translates into CATSRTKTGGNQPQHF.